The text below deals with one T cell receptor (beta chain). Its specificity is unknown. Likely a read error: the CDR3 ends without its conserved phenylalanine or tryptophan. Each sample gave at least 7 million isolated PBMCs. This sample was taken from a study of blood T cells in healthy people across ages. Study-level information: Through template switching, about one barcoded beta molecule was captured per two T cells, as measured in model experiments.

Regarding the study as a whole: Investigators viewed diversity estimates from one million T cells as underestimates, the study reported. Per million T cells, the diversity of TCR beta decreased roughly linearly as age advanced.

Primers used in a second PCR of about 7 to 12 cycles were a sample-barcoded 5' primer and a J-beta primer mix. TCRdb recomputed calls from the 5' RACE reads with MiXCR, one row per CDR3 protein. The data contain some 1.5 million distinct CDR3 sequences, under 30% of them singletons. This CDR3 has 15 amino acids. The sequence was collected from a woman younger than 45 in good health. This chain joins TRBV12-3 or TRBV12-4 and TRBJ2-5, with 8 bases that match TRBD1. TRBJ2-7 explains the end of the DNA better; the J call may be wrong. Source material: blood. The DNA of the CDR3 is TGTGCCAGCAGTCATCGGACAGGGACGCCTAACGAGCAGTACTGC. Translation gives CASSHRTGTPNEQYC.